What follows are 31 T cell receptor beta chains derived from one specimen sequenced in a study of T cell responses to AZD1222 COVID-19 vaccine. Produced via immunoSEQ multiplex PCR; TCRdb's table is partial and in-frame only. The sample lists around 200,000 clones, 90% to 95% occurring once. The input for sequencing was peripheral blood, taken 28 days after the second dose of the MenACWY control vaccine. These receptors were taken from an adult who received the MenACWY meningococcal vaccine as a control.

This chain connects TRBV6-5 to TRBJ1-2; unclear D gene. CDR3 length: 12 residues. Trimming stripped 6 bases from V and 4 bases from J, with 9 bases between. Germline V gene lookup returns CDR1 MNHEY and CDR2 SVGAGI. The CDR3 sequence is CASRMQSYGYTF. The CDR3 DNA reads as TGTGCCAGCAGGATGCAAAGCTATGGCTACACCTTC.

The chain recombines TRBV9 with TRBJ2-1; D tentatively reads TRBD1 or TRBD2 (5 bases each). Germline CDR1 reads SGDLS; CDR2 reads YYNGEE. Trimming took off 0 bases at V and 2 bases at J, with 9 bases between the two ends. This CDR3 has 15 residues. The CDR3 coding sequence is TGTGCCAGCAGCGTAGCCGGGGCCACCTACAATGAGCAGTTCTTC. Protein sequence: CASSVAGATYNEQFF.

CDR3 coding DNA: TGTGCCAGCAGCGGAGGGGGAGGGGGCAGCTATGGCTACACCTTC. Encoded protein: CASSGGGGGSYGYTF. The chain has TRBV11-2 and TRBJ1-2, with 7 bases lining up with TRBD1. The trim removed 5 bases at V and 4 bases at J, leaving 10 bases unmatched. There are 15 residues in the CDR3. Germline-derived CDR1 and CDR2 are SGHAT and FQNNGV.

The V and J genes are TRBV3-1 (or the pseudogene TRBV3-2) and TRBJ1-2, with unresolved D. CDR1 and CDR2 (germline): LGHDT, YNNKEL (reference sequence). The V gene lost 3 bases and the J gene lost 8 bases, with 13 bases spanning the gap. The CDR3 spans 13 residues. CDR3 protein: CASSQYGRSGYTF. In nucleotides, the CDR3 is TGTGCCAGCAGCCAGTACGGGCGGAGCGGCTACACCTTC.

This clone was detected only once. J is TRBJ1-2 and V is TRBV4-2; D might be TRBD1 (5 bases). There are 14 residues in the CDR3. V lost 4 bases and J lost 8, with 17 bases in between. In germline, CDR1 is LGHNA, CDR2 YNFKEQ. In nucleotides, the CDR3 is TGTGCCAGCAGCCCAGCCGGGACTAACACCGGCTACACCTTC. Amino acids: CASSPAGTNTGYTF.

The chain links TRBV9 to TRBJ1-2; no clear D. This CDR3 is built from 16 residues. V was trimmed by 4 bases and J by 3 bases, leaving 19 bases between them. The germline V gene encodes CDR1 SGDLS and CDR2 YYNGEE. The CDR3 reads CASSPQGLISHYGYTF. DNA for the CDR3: TGTGCCAGCAGCCCCCAAGGACTCATTTCGCACTATGGCTACACCTTC.

This CDR3 is CASANRPSNYGYTF. The CDR3 DNA reads as TGTGCCAGCGCAAACAGGCCATCTAACTATGGCTACACCTTC. This chain links TRBV3-1 (or the pseudogene TRBV3-2) with TRBJ1-2; a possible D gene is TRBD1 (5 bases). The CDR3 consists of 14 residues. Trimming stripped 8 bases from V and 0 bases from J, with 13 bases between. Germline V lookup: CDR1 LGHDT, CDR2 YNNKEL (reference sequence).

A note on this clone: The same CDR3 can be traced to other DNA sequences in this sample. This CDR3 reads CASSPPGQGGYGYTF. For the CDR3, the DNA is TGTGCCAGCTCACCACCGGGACAGGGGGGCTATGGCTACACCTTC. The rearrangement joins TRBV18 to TRBJ1-2, with TRBD1 matching 11 bases. This CDR3 comprises 15 residues. CDR1 and CDR2 (germline): KGHSH, LQKENI. The V segment lost 0 bases and the J segment 4 bases; nucleotides outside the gene matches: 1.

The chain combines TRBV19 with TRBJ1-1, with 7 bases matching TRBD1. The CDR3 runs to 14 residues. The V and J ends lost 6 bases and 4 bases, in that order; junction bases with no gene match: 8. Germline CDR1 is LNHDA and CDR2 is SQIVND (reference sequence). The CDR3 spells CASREAGGGTEAFF. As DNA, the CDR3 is TGTGCCAGTAGGGAGGCAGGGGGAGGCACTGAAGCTTTCTTT.

The CDR3 region has the DNA TGTGCCAGCAGCCCGCAAGAGACCCAGTACTTC. It yields the protein CASSPQETQYF. This chain uses TRBV7-9 with TRBJ2-5; D unresolved. V lost 5 bases to trimming and J lost 2 bases, with 3 bases between them. This CDR3 is 11 amino acids long. CDR1 and CDR2 (germline): SEHNR, FQNEAQ (reference sequence).

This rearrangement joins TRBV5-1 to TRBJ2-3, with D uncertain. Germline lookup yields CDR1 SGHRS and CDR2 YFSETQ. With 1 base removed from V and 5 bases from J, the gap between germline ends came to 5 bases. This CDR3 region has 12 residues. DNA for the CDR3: TGCGCCAGCAGCTTGTACGGAGATACGCAGTATTTT. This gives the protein CASSLYGDTQYF.

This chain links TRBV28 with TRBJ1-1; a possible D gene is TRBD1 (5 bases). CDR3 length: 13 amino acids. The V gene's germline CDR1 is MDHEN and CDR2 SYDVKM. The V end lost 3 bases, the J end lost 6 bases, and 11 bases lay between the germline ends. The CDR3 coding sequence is TGTGCCAGCAGTTTTGGGGGAAGGCCTGAAGCTTTCTTT. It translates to CASSFGGRPEAFF.

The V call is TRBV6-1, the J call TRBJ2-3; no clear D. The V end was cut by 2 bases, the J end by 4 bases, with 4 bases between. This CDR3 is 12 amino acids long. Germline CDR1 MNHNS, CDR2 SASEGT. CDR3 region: CASSEWSDTQYF. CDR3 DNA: TGTGCCAGCAGTGAATGGTCAGATACGCAGTATTTT.

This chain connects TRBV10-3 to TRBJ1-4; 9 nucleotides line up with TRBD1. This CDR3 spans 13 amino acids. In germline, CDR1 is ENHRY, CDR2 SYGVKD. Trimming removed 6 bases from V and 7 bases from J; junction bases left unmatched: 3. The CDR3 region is CAIRGQGGEKLFF. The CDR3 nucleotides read TGTGCCATCAGGGGACAGGGAGGTGAAAAACTGTTTTTT.

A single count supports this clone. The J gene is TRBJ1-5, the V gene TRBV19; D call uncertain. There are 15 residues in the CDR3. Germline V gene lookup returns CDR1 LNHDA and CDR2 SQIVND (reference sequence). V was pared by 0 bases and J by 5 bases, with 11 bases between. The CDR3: CASSIDGGVDQPQHF. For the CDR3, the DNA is TGTGCCAGTAGTATAGACGGCGGGGTGGATCAGCCCCAGCATTTT.

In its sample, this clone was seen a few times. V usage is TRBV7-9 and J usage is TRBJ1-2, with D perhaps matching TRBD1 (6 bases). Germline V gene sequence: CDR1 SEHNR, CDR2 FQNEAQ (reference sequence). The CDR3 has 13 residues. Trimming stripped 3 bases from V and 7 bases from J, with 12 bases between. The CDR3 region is CASSFEGVGGYTF. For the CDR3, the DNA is TGTGCCAGCAGCTTTGAGGGGGTTGGTGGCTACACCTTC. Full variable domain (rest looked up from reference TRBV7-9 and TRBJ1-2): DTGVSQNPRHKITKRGQNVTFRCDPISEHNRLYWYRQTLGQGPEFLTYFQNEAQLEKSRLLSDRFSAERPKGSFSTLEIQRTEQGDSAMYLCASSFEGVGGYTFGSGTRLTVV.

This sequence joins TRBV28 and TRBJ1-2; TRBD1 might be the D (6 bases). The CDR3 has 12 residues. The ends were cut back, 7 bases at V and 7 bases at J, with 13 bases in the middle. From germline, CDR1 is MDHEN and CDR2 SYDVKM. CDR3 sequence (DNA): TGTGCCAGCACCAGAACAGGGCTTGGCTACACCTTC. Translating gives CASTRTGLGYTF.

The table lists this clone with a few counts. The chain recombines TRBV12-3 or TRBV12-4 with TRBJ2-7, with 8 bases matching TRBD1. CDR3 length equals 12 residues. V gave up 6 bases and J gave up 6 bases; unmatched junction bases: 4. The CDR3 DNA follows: TGTGCCAGCAGCCGGACAGGGCGCGAGCAGTACTTC. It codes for CASSRTGREQYF.

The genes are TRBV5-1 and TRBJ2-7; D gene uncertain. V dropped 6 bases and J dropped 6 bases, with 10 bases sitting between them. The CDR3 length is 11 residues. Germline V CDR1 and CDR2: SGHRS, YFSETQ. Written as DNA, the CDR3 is TGCGCCAGCACCGGAGATCGCGAGCAGTACTTC. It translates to CASTGDREQYF.

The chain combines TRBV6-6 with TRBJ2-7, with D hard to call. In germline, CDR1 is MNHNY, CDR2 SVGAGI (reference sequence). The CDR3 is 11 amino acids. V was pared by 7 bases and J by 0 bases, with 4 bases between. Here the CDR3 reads CASTYSYEQYF. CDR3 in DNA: TGTGCCAGCACCTACTCCTACGAGCAGTACTTC.

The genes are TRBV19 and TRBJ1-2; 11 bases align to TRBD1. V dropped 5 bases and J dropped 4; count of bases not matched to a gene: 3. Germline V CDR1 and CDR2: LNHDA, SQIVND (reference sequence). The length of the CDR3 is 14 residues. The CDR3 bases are TGTGCCAGTAGTGCCGGGACAGGGGGCTATGGCTACACCTTC. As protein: CASSAGTGGYGYTF.

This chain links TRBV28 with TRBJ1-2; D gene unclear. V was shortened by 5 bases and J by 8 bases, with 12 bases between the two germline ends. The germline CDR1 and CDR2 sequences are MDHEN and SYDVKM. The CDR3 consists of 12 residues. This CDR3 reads CASSPGRRGYTF. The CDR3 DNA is TGTGCCAGCAGTCCCGGGCGGCGCGGCTACACCTTC.

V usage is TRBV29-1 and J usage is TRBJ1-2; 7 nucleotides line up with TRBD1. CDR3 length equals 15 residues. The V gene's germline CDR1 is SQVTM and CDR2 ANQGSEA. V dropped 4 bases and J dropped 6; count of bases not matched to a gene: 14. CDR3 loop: CSVGNYRVQGDGYTF. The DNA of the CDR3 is TGCAGCGTTGGGAATTACAGGGTTCAGGGGGATGGCTACACCTTC.

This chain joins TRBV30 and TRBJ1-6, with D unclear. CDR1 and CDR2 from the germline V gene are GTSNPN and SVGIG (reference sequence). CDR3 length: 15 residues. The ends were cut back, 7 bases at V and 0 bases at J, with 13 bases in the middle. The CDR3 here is CALDPISSYNSPLHF. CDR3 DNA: TGTGCCTTGGACCCTATTAGCTCCTATAATTCACCCCTCCACTTT.

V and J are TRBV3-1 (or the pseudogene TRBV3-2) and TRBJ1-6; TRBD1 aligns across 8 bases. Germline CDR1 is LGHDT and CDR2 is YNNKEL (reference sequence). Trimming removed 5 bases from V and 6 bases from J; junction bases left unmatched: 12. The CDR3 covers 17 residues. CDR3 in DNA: TGTGCCAGCAGCAGGGCTCCAGGGGGCACGGGTAATTCACCCCTCCACTTT. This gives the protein CASSRAPGGTGNSPLHF.

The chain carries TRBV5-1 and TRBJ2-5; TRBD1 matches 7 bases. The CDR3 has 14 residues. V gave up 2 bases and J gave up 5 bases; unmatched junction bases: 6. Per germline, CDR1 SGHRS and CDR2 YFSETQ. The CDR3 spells CASSLQGMGETQYF. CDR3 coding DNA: TGCGCCAGCAGCTTACAGGGGATGGGGGAGACCCAGTACTTC.

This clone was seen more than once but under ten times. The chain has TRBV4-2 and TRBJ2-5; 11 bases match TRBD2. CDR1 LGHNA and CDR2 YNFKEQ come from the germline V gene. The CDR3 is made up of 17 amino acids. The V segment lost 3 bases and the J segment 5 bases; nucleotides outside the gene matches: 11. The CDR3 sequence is CASSQQSQTSGGETQYF. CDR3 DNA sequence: TGTGCCAGCAGCCAGCAATCCCAAACTAGCGGGGGTGAGACCCAGTACTTC.

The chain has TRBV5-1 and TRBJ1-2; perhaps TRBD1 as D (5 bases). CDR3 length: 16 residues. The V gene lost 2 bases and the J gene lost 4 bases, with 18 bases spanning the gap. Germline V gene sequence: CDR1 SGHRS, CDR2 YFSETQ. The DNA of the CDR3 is TGCGCCAGCAGCTTAGGTGTCGCAGGGACCTTCTATGGCTACACCTTC. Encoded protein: CASSLGVAGTFYGYTF.

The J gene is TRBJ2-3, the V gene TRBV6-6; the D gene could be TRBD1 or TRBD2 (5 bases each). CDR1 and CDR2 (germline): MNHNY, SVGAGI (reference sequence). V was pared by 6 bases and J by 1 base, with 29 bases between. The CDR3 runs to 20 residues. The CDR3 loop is CASSLKGSWGKILGTDTQYF. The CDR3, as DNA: TGTGCCAGCAGCCTCAAGGGATCATGGGGGAAGATCCTGGGCACAGATACGCAGTATTTT.

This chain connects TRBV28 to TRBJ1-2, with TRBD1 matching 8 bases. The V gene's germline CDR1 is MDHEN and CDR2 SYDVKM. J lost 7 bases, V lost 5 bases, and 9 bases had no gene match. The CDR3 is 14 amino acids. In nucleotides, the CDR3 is TGTGCCAGCAGTCCTATTACAGGGGGAAGTGGCTACACCTTC. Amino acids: CASSPITGGSGYTF.

CDR3 nucleotides: TGCGCCAGCAGCTTAGCGGGACAGCAAGAGACCCAGTACTTC. It encodes CASSLAGQQETQYF. The chain has TRBV4-1 and TRBJ2-5; tentative D call: TRBD2 (8 bases). There are 14 residues in the CDR3. Trimming pared 5 bases from V and 2 bases from J, leaving 12 bases between. Looked up from germline, CDR1 is MGHRA and CDR2 is YSYEKL.